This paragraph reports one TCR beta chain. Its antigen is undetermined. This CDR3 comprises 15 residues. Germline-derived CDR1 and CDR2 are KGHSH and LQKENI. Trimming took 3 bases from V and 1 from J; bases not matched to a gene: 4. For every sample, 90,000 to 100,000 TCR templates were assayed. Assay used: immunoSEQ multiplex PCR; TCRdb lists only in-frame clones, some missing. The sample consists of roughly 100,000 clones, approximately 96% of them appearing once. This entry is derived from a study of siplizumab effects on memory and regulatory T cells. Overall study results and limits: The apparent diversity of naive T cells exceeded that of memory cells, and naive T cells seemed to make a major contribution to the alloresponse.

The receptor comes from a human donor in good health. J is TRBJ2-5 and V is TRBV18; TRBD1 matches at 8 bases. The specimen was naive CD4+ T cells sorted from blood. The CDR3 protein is CASSPVDRAQETQYF. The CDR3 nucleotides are TGTGCCAGCTCACCTGTGGACAGGGCCCAAGAGACCCAGTACTTC. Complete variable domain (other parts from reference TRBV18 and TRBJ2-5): NAGVMQNPRHLVRRRGQEARLRCSPMKGHSHVYWYRQLPEEGLKFMVYLQKENIIDESGMPKERFSAEFPKEGPSILRIQQVVRGDSAAYFCASSPVDRAQETQYFGPGTRLLVL.